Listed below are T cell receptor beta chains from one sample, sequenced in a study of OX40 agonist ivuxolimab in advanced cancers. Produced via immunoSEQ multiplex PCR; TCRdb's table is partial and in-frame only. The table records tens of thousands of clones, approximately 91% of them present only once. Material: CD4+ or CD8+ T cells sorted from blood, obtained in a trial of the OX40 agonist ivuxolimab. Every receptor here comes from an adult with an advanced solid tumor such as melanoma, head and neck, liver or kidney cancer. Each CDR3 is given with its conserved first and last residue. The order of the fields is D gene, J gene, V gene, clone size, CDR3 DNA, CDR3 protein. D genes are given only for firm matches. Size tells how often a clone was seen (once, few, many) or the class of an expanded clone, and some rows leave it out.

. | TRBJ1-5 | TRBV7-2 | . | TGTGCCAGCAGCCCTGGATCAAGCAATCAGCCCCAGCATTTT | CASSPGSSNQPQHF
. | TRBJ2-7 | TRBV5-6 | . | TGTGCCAGCAGCTTACGGGGTACATACGAGCAGTACTTC | CASSLRGTYEQYF
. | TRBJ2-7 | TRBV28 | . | TGTGCCAGCGGCCCAGGGGGGTCGTACGAGCAGTACTTC | CASGPGGSYEQYF
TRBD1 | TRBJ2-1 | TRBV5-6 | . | TGTGCCAGCAGCTTGGAGCCGGGACAGGAAAATGAGCAGTTCTTC | CASSLEPGQENEQFF
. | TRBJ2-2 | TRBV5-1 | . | TGCGCCAGCAGCTTCCGGGACCCGAACACCGGGGAGCTGTTTTTT | CASSFRDPNTGELFF
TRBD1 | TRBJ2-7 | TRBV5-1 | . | TGCGCCAGCAGCACTACAGGGGCCTACGAGCAGTACTTC | CASSTTGAYEQYF
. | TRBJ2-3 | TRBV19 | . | TGTGCCAGTAGTATGGCGGATACGCAGTATTTT | CASSMADTQYF
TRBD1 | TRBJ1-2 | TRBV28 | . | TGTGCCAGCAGTTTGTTGGGACAGAACTATGGCTACACCTTC | CASSLLGQNYGYTF
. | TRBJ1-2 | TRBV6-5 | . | TGTGCCAGCAGTTCGTTCGCAAGTAACTATGGCTACACCTTC | CASSSFASNYGYTF
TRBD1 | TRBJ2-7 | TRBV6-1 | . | TGTGCCAGCAGTTTCCTCGGGACAGGGTCCTACGAGCAGTACTTC | CASSFLGTGSYEQYF
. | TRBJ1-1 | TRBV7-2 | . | TGTGCCAGCAGCTTCCAGGGGAGTAGTGAAGCTTTCTTT | CASSFQGSSEAFF
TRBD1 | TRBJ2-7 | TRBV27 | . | TGTGCCAGCAGTACCCCACAGGGGGCGCGGGCCTACGAGCAGTACTTC | CASSTPQGARAYEQYF
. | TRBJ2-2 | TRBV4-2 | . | TGTGCCAGCAGCCTGAAACGATACACCGGGGAGCTGTTTTTT | CASSLKRYTGELFF
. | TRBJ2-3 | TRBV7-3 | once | TGTGCCAGCAGCGAAAGCGGGTCCTCCACAGATACGCAGTATTTT | CASSESGSSTDTQYF
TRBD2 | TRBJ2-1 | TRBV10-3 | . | TGTGCCATCAGTGTATCAGCGGGAGGTCAGAATGAGCAGTTCTTC | CAISVSAGGQNEQFF
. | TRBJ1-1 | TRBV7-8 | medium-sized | TGTGCCAGCAGCCTACGGACACTCGGTACTGAAGCTTTCTTT | CASSLRTLGTEAFF
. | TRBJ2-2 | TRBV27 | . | TGTGCCAGCAGTTTAAGAGGCGCCGGGGAGCTGTTTTTT | CASSLRGAGELFF